This T cell receptor (beta chain) emerged from a study of blood T cell repertoires in COVID-19. Overall study: Samples of COVID-19 (acute and convalescent) were obtained from the United States, Italy and Spain. PBMCs, B-cell-depleted T cells, or T cells were the source of the cDNA or gDNA that made up the material.

Enrolled during active infection, Seattle patients were then followed longitudinally. This CDR3 is 13 amino acids long. V shed 3 bases, J shed 8 bases, and the junction held 9 bases outside the gene matches. CDR1 is GTSNPN and CDR2 is SVGIG in the germline V gene (reference sequence). Clones were sequenced by immunoSEQ multiplex PCR, and TCRdb holds only the in-frame ones, with some missing. The sample includes 130,000 to 150,000 clones, approximately 83% of them seen just once. The receptor's source is a woman aged 55-70 years with COVID-19, enrolled during active disease. This chain links TRBV30 with TRBJ1-2; 7 positions agree with TRBD1. Sequenced input: peripheral blood. For the CDR3, the DNA is TGTGCCTGGAGCCAGACAGGGTTACTCGGCTACACCTTC. Translation gives CAWSQTGLLGYTF. Based on the CDR3 plus reference TRBV30 and TRBJ1-2, the full variable domain is SQTIHQWPATLVQPVGSPLSLECTVEGTSNPNLYWYRQAAGRGLQLLFYSVGIGQISSEVPQNLSASRPQDRQFILSSKKLLLSDSGFYLCAWSQTGLLGYTFGSGTRLTVV.